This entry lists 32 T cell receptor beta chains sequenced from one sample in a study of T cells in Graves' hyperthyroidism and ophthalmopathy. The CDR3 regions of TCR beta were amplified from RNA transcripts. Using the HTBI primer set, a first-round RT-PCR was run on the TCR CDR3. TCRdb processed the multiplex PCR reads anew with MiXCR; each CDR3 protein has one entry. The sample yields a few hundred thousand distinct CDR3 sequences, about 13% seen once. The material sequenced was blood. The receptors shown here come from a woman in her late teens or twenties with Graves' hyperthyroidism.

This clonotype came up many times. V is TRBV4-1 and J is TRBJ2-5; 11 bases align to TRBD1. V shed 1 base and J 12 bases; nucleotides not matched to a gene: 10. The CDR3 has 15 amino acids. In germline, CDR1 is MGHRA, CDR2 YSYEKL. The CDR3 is CASSQAEDRGRLEYF. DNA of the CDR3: TGCGCCAGCAGCCAAGCAGAGGACAGGGGGCGACTCGAGTACTTC.

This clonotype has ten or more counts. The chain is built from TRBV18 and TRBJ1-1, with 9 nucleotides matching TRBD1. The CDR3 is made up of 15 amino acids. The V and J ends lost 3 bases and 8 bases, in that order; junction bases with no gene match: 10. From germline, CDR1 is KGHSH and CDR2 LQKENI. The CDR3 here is CASSPQTGTGSEAFF. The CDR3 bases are TGTGCCAGCTCACCCCAAACCGGGACAGGGTCGGAAGCTTTCTTT.

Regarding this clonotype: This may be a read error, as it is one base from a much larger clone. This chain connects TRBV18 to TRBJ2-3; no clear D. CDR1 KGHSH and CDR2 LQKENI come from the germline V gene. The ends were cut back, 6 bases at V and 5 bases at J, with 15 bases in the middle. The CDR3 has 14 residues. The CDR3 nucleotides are TGTGCCAGCTCCCTTTCATTAGGCCGAGATACGCAGTATTTT. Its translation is CASSLSLGRDTQYF. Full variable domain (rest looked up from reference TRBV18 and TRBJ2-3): NAGVMQNPRHLVRRRGQEARLRCSPMKGHSHVYWYRQLPEEGLKFMVYLQKENIIDESGMPKERFSAEFPKEGPSILRIQQVVRGDSAAYFCASSLSLGRDTQYFGPGTRLTVL.

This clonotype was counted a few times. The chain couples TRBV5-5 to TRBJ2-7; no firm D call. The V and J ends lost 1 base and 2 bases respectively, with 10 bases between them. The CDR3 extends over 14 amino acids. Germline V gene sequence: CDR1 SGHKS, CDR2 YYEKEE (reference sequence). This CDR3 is CASSLQPPTYEQYF. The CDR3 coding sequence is TGTGCCAGCAGCTTGCAACCACCCACCTACGAGCAGTACTTC.

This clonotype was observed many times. The CDR3: CASRPYGALPNLGLFF. CDR3 nucleotide sequence: TGTGCCAGCAGACCCTATGGGGCACTACCCAACCTAGGACTGTTCTTC. The V gene is TRBV11-2, the J gene TRBJ2-1; either TRBD1 or TRBD2 may supply D (5 bases each). This CDR3 contains 16 residues. The V gene lost 6 bases and the J gene lost 15 bases, with 30 bases spanning the gap. Looked up from germline, CDR1 is SGHAT and CDR2 is FQNNGV.

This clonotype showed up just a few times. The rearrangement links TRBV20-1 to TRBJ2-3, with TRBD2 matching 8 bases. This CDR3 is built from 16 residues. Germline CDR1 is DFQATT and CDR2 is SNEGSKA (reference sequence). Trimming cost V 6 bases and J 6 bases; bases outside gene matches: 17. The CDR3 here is CSAPVAPGGVLDTQYF. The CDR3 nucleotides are TGCAGTGCCCCGGTAGCCCCGGGGGGGGTTTTGGATACGCAGTATTTT.

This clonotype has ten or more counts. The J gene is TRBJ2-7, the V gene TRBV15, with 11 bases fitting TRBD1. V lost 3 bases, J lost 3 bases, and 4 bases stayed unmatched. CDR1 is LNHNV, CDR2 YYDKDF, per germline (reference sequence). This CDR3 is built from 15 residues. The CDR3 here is CATSRWGTGGYEQYF. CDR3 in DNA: TGTGCCACCAGCAGGTGGGGGACAGGGGGCTACGAGCAGTACTTC.

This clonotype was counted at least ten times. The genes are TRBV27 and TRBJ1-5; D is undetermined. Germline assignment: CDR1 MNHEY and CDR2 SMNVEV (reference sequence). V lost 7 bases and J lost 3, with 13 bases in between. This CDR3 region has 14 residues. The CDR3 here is CASKQGLYNQPQHF. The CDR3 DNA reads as TGTGCCAGCAAACAAGGTCTTTACAATCAGCCCCAGCATTTT.

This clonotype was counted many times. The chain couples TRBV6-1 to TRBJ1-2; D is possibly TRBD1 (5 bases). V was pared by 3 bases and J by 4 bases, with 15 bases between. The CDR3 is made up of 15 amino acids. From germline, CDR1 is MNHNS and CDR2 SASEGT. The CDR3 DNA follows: TGTGCCAGCAGTGAGGCCCGAGGGGTCCGCTATGGCTACACCTTC. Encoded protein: CASSEARGVRYGYTF.

The CDR3 nucleotides are TGTGCCAGCAGCCGCGACCAAAGAGGCAATGAGCAGTTCTTC. Translation: CASSRDQRGNEQFF. This chain links TRBV4-2 with TRBJ2-1, with unresolved D. The CDR3 covers 14 residues. CDR1 is LGHNA, CDR2 YNFKEQ, per germline. V was pared by 4 bases and J by 6 bases, with 13 bases between.

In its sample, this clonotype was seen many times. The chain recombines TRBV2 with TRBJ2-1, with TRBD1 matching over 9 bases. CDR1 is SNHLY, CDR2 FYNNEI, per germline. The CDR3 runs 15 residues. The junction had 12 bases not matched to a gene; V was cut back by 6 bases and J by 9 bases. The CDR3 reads CASSAGTGYEGEQFF. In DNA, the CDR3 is TGTGCCAGCAGCGCCGGGACAGGGTATGAAGGTGAGCAGTTCTTC.

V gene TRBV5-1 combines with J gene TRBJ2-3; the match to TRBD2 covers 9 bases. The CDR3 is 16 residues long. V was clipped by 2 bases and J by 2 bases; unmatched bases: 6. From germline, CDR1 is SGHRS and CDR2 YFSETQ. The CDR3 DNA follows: TGCGCCAGCAGCTTCTTGGGCGGGGGGGCCACAGATACGCAGTATTTT. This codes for CASSFLGGGATDTQYF.

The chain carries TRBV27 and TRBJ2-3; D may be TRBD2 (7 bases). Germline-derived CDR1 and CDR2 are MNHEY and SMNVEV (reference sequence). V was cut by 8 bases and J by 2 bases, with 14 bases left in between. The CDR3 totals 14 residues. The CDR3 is CASRRGPDTDTQYF. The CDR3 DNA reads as TGTGCCAGCCGGCGGGGGCCTGACACAGATACGCAGTATTTT.

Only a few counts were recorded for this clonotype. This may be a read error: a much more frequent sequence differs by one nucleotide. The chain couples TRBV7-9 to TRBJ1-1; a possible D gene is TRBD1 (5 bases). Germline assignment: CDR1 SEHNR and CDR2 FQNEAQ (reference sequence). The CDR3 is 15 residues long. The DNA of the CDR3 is TGTGCCAGCAGAATCGGGGCAGGGACGGCCACTGAAGCTTCCTTT. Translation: CASRIGAGTATEASF.

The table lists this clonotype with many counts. DNA for the CDR3: TGTGCCAGCAGTTTGAATGGACAGGGTGACAATGAAAAACTGTTTTTT. Translation: CASSLNGQGDNEKLFF. This chain joins TRBV28 and TRBJ1-4; 8 positions match TRBD1. V trimming: 3 bases; J trimming: 5 bases; junction bases outside the gene matches: 8. The CDR3 is 16 amino acids. From germline, CDR1 is MDHEN and CDR2 SYDVKM.

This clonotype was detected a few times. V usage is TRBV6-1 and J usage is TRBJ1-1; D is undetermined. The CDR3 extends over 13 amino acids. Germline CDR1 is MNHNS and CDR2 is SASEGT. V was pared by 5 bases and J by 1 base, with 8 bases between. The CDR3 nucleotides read TGTGCCAGCAGTTCGATGACGAACACTGAAGCTTTCTTT. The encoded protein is CASSSMTNTEAFF.

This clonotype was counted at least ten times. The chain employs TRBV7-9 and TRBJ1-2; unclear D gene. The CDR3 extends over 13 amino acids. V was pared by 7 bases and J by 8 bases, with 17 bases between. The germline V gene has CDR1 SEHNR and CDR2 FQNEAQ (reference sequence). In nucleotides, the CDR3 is TGTGCCAGCACCCCAGATACTACAAGGGGCTACACCTTC. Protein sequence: CASTPDTTRGYTF.

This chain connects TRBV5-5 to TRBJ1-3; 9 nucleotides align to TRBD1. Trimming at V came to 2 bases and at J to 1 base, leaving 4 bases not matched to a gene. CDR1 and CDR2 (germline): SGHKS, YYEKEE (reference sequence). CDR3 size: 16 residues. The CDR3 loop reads CASSLGDRDSGNTIYF. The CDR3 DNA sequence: TGTGCCAGCAGCTTAGGGGACAGGGATTCTGGAAACACCATATATTTT.

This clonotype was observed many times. The CDR3 sequence: CASIRGDSRTEAFF. CDR3 nucleotide sequence: TGTGCCAGTATCAGGGGGGACAGCAGGACTGAAGCTTTCTTT. The genes are TRBV19 and TRBJ1-1; 7 bases are shared with TRBD1. The CDR3 covers 14 residues. The J segment lost 5 bases and the V segment lost 7 bases, leaving 10 bases of the junction unmatched. Germline V gene sequence: CDR1 LNHDA, CDR2 SQIVND (reference sequence).

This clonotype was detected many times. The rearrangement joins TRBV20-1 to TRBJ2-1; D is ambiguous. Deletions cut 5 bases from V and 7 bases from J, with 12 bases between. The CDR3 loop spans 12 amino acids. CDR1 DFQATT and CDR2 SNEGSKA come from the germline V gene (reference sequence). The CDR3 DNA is TGCAGTGCTCTTGTCCTGGGGAATGAGCAGTTCTTC. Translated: CSALVLGNEQFF.

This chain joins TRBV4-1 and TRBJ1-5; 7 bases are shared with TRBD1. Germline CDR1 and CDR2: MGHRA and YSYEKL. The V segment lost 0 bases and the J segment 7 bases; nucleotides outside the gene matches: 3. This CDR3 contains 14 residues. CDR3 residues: CASSQDIGGQPQHF. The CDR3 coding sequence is TGCGCCAGCAGCCAAGACATAGGGGGCCAGCCCCAGCATTTT.

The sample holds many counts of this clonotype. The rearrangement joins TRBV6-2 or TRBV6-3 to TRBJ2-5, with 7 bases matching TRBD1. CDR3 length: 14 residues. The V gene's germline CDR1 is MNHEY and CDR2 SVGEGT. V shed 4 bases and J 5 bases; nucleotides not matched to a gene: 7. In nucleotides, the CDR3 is TGTGCCAGCAGTTCCGGACAGGTTGAGGAGACCCAGTACTTC. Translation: CASSSGQVEETQYF.

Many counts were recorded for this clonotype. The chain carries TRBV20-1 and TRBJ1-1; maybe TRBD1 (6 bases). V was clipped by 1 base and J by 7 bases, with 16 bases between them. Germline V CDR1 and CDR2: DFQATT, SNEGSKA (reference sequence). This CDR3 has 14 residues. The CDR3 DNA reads TGCAGTGCTAGAGTTACAGGGTTGTTTGGTGAAGCTTTCTTT. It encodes CSARVTGLFGEAFF.

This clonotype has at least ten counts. CDR3 amino acids: CASSYSSRGTGLAGAYEQYF. The CDR3 DNA reads TGTGCCAGCAGTTACTCGTCGCGGGGCACGGGACTAGCGGGAGCCTACGAGCAGTACTTC. The chain has TRBV6-2 or TRBV6-3 and TRBJ2-7, with 14 nucleotides matching TRBD2. The germline V gene has CDR1 MNHEY and CDR2 SVGEGT. This CDR3 is 20 amino acids long. With 0 bases clipped from V and 2 bases from J, the junction kept 12 bases outside the gene matches.

The CDR3 reads CSALRRGYNSPLHF. CDR3 DNA sequence: TGCAGTGCTCTCCGACGGGGTTATAATTCACCCCTCCACTTT. The chain couples TRBV20-1 to TRBJ1-6, with D uncertain. Trimming stripped 5 bases from V and 4 bases from J, with 12 bases between. Per the germline V gene, CDR1 is DFQATT and CDR2 is SNEGSKA (reference sequence). The CDR3 consists of 14 residues.

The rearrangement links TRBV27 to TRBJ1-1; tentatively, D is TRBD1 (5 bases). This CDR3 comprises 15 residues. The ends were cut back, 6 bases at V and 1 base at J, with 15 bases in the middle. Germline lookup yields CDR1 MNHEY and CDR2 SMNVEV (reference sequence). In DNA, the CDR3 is TGTGCCAGCAGCCCCAATCCCGGGGGGAACACTGAAGCTTTCTTT. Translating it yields CASSPNPGGNTEAFF.

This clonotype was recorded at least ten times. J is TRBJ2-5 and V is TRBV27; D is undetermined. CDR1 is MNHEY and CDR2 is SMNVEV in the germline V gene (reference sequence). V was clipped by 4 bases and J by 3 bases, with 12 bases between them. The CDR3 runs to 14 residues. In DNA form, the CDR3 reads TGTGCCAGCAGTTCCCGGACGGAAAAAGAGACCCAGTACTTC. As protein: CASSSRTEKETQYF.

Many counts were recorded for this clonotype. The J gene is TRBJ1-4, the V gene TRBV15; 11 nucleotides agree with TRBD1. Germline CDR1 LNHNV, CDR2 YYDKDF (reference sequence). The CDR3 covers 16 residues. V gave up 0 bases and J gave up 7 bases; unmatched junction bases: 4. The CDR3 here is CATSRDLGTGGEKLFF. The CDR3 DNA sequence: TGTGCCACCAGCAGAGATCTCGGGACAGGGGGTGAAAAACTGTTTTTT.

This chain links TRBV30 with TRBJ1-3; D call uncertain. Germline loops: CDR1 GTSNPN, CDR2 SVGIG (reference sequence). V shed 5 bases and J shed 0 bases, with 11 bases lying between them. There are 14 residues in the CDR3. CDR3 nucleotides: TGTGCCTGGTTGGCATCCCGCTCTGGAAACACCATATATTTT. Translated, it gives CAWLASRSGNTIYF.

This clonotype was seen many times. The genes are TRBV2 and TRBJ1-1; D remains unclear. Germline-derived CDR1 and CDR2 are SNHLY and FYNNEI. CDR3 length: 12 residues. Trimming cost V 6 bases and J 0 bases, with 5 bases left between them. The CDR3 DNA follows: TGTGCCAGCAGGAGTTTGAACACTGAAGCTTTCTTT. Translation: CASRSLNTEAFF.

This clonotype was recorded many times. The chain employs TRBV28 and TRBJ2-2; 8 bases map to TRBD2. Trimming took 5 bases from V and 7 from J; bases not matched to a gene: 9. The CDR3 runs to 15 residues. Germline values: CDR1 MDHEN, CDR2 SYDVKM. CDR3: CASSLPAGAVGELFF. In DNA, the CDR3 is TGTGCCAGCAGTCTGCCAGCGGGGGCAGTCGGGGAGCTGTTTTTT.

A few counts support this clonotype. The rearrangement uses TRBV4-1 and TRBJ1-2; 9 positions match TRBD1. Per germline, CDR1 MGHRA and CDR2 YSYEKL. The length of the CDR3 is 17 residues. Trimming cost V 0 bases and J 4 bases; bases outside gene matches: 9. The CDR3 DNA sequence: TGCGCCAGCAGCCAAGATGGGCCGACAGGGGGGAGCTATGGCTACACCTTC. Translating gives CASSQDGPTGGSYGYTF.